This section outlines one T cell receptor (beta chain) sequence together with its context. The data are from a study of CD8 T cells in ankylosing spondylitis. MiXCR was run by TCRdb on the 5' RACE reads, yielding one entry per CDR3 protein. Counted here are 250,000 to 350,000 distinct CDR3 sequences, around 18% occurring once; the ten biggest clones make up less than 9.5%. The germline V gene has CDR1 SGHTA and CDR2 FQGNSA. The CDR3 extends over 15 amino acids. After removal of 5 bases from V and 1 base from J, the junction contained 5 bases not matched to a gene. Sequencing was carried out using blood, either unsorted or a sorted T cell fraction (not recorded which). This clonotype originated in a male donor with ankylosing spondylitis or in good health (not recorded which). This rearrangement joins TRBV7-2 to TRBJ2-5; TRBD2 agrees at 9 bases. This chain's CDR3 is CASSPAGGPQETQYF. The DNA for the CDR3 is TGTGCCAGCAGCCCCGCGGGGGGGCCCCAAGAGACCCAGTACTTC.